This is a list of T cell receptor beta chains from one sample in a study of a mutant IDH1 vaccine in newly diagnosed glioma. Assay: immunoSEQ multiplex PCR; the TCRdb copy retains only in-frame clones and omits some. The sample includes tens of thousands of clones, 70% to 85% of them seen just once. These TCRs' antigens remain unknown. The sequenced sample was PBMCs, obtained from a glioma patient whose treatment included an IDH1 peptide vaccine. These receptors were obtained from a woman between 45 and 60 years old with glioma. Both conserved end residues are part of each CDR3. D genes are given only for firm matches. Some rows mark clone size as missing; the rest say once, few, many or name a class of expanded clone.

V,J,size,D,CDR3,DNA
TRBV5-1,TRBJ2-7,NA,NA,CASSLGRDFEQYF,TGCGCCAGCAGCTTGGGTCGGGATTTCGAGCAGTACTTC
TRBV10-3,TRBJ2-1,NA,TRBD2,CAIRAATSGAYNEQFF,TGTGCCATCAGGGCCGCTACTAGCGGGGCATACAATGAGCAGTTCTTC
TRBV6-6,TRBJ1-1,NA,NA,CASSYSGGGTEAFF,TGTGCCAGCAGTTACTCTGGGGGAGGGACTGAAGCTTTCTTT
TRBV5-8,TRBJ2-5,once,TRBD2,CASSPRPGGKETQYF,TGTGCCAGCAGTCCTCGTCCGGGGGGGAAAGAGACCCAGTACTTC
TRBV5-1,TRBJ2-5,NA,NA,CASSLTNRERETQYF,TGCGCCAGCAGCTTAACGAACAGGGAGAGGGAGACCCAGTACTTC
TRBV6-5,TRBJ2-5,NA,NA,CASSYSPGQETQYF,TGTGCCAGCAGTTACTCGCCGGGGCAAGAGACCCAGTACTTC
TRBV7-9,TRBJ2-7,NA,TRBD1,CASSLGQGRYEQYF,TGTGCCAGCAGCCTCGGACAGGGTCGTTACGAGCAGTACTTC
TRBV30,TRBJ1-2,NA,NA,CAWTLSYGYTF,TGTGCCTGGACCCTTTCTTATGGCTACACCTTC
TRBV2,TRBJ1-5,few,TRBD1,CASRPGTGRYQPQHF,TGTGCCAGCAGACCCGGGACAGGGAGGTATCAGCCCCAGCATTTT
TRBV29-1,TRBJ2-1,once,NA,CSVEDWGARDNEQFF,TGCAGCGTTGAAGATTGGGGGGCGAGGGACAATGAGCAGTTCTTC
TRBV11-2,TRBJ1-1,few,NA,CASSTIGWDNEAFF,TGTGCCAGCAGCACCATAGGATGGGACAATGAAGCTTTCTTT
TRBV5-1,TRBJ1-6,NA,NA,CASSSDKGNSPLHF,TGCGCCAGCAGCTCCGACAAGGGGAATTCACCCCTCCACTTT
TRBV6-1,TRBJ1-5,NA,NA,CASSGHSDQPQHF,TGTGCCAGCAGCGGCCACTCCGATCAGCCCCAGCATTTT
TRBV9,TRBJ1-6,NA,NA,CASRKDPGGWGNNSPLHF,TGTGCCAGCAGGAAGGACCCGGGGGGATGGGGGAATAATTCACCCCTCCACTTT
TRBV10-2,TRBJ2-6,NA,TRBD1,CASRGDRGPGANVLTF,TGCGCCAGCAGAGGGGACAGGGGGCCAGGGGCCAACGTCCTGACTTTC
TRBV11-3,TRBJ2-5,NA,NA,CASSRSFGDQETQYF,TGTGCCAGCAGCCGGTCTTTCGGTGACCAAGAGACCCAGTACTTC
TRBV4-2,TRBJ1-1,NA,NA,CASSQDWEWSTEAFF,TGTGCCAGCAGCCAAGATTGGGAGTGGTCGACTGAAGCTTTCTTT
TRBV4-1,TRBJ2-7,NA,NA,CASSPDLGARDEQYF,TGCGCCAGCAGCCCAGATTTGGGGGCCAGGGACGAGCAGTACTTC
TRBV6-6,TRBJ1-1,once,NA,CASSLKSEGTEAFF,TGTGCCAGCAGTTTAAAGTCCGAAGGCACTGAAGCTTTCTTT
TRBV6-1,TRBJ2-3,NA,TRBD2,CASSGLAGGPDTQYF,TGTGCCAGCAGTGGACTAGCGGGGGGGCCAGATACGCAGTATTTT
TRBV19,TRBJ1-1,few,TRBD1,CASSPPGQGATEAFF,TGTGCCAGTAGTCCCCCGGGACAGGGGGCCACTGAAGCTTTCTTT
TRBV2,TRBJ1-1,once,NA,CASSVDANTEAFF,TGTGCCAGCAGCGTTGACGCGAACACTGAAGCTTTCTTT